This TCR beta chain was identified in a study of blood T cell repertoires in COVID-19. Study information: Samples of COVID-19 (acute and convalescent) were obtained from the United States, Italy and Spain. T cells, B-cell-depleted T cells, or PBMCs provided the cDNA or gDNA that served as material.

CDR1 WNHNN and CDR2 SYGVQD come from the germline V gene (reference sequence). CDR3 length equals 15 residues. Germline trimming cut 0 bases from V and 7 bases from J; bases unmatched to any gene: 2. In the original processing: Amplifying reference gene primers gave estimates of nucleated cell counts. TCRdb keeps only in-frame clones here, not all; method: immunoSEQ multiplex PCR. The V and J calls and clone size come from that table; D and trimming were worked out from the DNA. The sample carries around 140,000 clones, 70% to 90% recorded once. This receptor was identified in a man aged 70-80 years with acute or convalescent COVID-19. The chain employs TRBV10-1 and TRBJ2-1; 11 bases map to TRBD2. Input material: peripheral blood. For the CDR3, the DNA is TGCGCCAGCAGTGAGTCGTTAGCGGGAGGGAATGAGCAGTTCTTC. Translation gives CASSESLAGGNEQFF.